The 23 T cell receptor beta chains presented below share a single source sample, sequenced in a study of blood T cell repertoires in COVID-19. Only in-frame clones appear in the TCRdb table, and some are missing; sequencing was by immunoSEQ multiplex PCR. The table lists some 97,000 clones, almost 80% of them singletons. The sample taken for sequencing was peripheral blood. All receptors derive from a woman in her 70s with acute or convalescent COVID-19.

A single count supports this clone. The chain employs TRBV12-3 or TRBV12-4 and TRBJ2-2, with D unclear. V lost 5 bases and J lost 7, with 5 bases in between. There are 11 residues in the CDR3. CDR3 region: CASSPLGELFF. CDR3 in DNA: TGTGCCAGCAGTCCCCTCGGGGAGCTGTTTTTT.

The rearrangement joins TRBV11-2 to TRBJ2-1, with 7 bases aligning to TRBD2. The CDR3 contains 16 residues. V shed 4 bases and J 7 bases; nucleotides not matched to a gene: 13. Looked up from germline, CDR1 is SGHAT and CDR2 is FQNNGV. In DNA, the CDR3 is TGTGCCAGCAGCTCCCTAAAAGCGGGGCGGTGGAATGAGCAGTTCTTC. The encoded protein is CASSSLKAGRWNEQFF. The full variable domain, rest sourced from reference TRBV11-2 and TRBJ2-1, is EAGVAQSPRYKIIEKRQSVAFWCNPISGHATLYWYQQILGQGPKLLIQFQNNGVVDDSQLPKDRFSAERLKGVDSTLKIQPAKLEDSAVYLCASSSLKAGRWNEQFFGPGTRLTVL.

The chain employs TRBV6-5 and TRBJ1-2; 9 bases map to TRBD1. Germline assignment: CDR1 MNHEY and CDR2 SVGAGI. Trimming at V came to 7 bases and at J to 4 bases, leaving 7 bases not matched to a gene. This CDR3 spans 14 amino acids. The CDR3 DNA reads TGTGCCAGCACCTTAACAGGGGGCGGCTATGGCTACACCTTC. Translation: CASTLTGGGYGYTF.

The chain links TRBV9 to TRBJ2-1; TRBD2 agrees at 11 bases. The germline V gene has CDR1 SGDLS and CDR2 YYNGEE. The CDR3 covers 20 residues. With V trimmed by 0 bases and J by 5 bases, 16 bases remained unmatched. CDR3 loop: CASSVAAGLAVLFQDNEQFF. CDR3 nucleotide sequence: TGTGCCAGCAGCGTAGCGGCGGGACTAGCGGTTCTCTTTCAAGACAATGAGCAGTTCTTC.

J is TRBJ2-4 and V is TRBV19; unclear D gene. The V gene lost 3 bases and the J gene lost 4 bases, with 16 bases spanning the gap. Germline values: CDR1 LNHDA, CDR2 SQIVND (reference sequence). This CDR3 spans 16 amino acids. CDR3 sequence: CASSIAKQVRKNIQYF. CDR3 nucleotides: TGTGCCAGTAGTATTGCTAAGCAGGTTCGAAAAAACATTCAGTACTTC. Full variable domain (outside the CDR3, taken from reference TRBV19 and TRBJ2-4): DGGITQSPKYLFRKEGQNVTLSCEQNLNHDAMYWYRQDPGQGLRLIYYSQIVNDFQKGDIAEGYSVSREKKESFPLTVTSAQKNPTAFYLCASSIAKQVRKNIQYFGAGTRLSVL.

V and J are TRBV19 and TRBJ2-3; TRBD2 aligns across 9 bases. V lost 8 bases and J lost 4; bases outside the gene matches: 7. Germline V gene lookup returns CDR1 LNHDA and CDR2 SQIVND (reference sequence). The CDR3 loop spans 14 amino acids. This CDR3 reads CASSGTSPPDTQYF. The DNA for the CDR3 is TGTGCCAGTTCCGGGACTAGCCCCCCAGATACGCAGTATTTT.

The CDR3 sequence: CAWSVSGGAYEQYV. DNA for the CDR3: TGTGCCTGGAGTGTAAGCGGAGGAGCCTACGAGCAGTACGTC. This chain joins TRBV30 and TRBJ2-7, with D maybe TRBD2 (5 bases). Trimming cost V 0 bases and J 2 bases, with 11 bases left between them. The CDR3 loop spans 14 amino acids. Germline V lookup: CDR1 GTSNPN, CDR2 SVGIG (reference sequence).

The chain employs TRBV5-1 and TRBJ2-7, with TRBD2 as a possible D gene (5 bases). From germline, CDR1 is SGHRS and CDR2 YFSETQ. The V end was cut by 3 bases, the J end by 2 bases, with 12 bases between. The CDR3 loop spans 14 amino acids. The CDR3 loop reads CASSSTPGTYEQYV. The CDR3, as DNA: TGCGCCAGCAGCTCCACGCCGGGAACCTACGAGCAGTACGTC.

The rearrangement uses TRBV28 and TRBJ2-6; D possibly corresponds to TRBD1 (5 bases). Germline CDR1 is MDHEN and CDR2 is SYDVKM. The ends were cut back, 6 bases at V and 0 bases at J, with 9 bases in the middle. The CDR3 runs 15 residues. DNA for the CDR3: TGTGCCAGCAGGGGGCAGAGCTCTGGGGCCAACGTCCTGACTTTC. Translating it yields CASRGQSSGANVLTF. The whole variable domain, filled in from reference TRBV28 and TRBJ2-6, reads DVKVTQSSRYLVKRTGEKVFLECVQDMDHENMFWYRQDPGLGLRLIYFSYDVKMKEKGDIPEGYSVSREKKERFSLILESASTNQTSMYLCASRGQSSGANVLTFGAGSRLTVL.

The CDR3 reads CASSPGQGSYTF. The CDR3 region has the DNA TGTGCCAGCTCACCGGGACAGGGGAGCTACACCTTC. The chain uses TRBV18 and TRBJ1-2, with 10 bases lining up with TRBD1. V dropped 3 bases and J dropped 9; count of bases not matched to a gene: 1. This CDR3 is 12 amino acids long. Germline-derived CDR1 and CDR2 are KGHSH and LQKENI.

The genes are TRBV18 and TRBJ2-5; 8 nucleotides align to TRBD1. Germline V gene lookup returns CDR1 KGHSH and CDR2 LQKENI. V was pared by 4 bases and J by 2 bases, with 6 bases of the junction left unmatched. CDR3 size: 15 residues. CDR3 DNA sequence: TGTGCCAGCTCACGCAGACAGGGGATTCAAGAGACCCAGTACTTC. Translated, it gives CASSRRQGIQETQYF. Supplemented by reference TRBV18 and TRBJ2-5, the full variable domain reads NAGVMQNPRHLVRRRGQEARLRCSPMKGHSHVYWYRQLPEEGLKFMVYLQKENIIDESGMPKERFSAEFPKEGPSILRIQQVVRGDSAAYFCASSRRQGIQETQYFGPGTRLLVL.

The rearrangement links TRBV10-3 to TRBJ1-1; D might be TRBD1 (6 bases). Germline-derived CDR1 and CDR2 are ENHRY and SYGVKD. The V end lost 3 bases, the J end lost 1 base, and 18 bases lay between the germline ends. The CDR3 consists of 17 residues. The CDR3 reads CAISETWAGETNTEAFF. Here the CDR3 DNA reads TGTGCCATCAGTGAAACGTGGGCAGGGGAGACGAACACTGAAGCTTTCTTT.

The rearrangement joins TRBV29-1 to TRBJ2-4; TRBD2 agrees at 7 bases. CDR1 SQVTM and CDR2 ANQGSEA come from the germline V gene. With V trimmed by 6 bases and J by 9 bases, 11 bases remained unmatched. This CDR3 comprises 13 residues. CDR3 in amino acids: CSVEPGLSSIQYF. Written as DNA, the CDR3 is TGCAGCGTGGAGCCGGGACTATCAAGCATTCAGTACTTC.

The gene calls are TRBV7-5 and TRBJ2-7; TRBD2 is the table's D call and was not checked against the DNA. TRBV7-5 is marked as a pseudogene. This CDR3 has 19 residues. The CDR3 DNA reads TGTGCCAGAAGCCGGAAGGCTACTAGCGGGGGGCGGGGCTCCTACGAGCAGTACTTC. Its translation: CARSRKATSGGRGSYEQYF.

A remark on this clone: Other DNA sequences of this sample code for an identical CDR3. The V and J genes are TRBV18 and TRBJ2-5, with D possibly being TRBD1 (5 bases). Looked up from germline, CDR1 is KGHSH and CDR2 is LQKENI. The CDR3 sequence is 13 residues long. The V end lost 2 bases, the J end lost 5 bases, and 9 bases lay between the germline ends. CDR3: CASSPGRAETQYF. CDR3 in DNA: TGTGCCAGCTCACCAGGCAGGGCGGAGACCCAGTACTTC. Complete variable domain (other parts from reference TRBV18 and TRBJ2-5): NAGVMQNPRHLVRRRGQEARLRCSPMKGHSHVYWYRQLPEEGLKFMVYLQKENIIDESGMPKERFSAEFPKEGPSILRIQQVVRGDSAAYFCASSPGRAETQYFGPGTRLLVL.

CDR3 loop: CASSPRTGNGQPQHF. CDR3 nucleotides: TGTGCCAGCAGCCCGAGAACAGGGAACGGTCAGCCCCAGCATTTT. This chain connects TRBV3-1 (or the pseudogene TRBV3-2) to TRBJ1-5; tentatively, D is TRBD1 (6 bases). The length of the CDR3 is 15 residues. Germline V gives CDR1 LGHDT, CDR2 YNNKEL (reference sequence). Trimming removed 4 bases at V and 6 bases at J, with 16 bases between.

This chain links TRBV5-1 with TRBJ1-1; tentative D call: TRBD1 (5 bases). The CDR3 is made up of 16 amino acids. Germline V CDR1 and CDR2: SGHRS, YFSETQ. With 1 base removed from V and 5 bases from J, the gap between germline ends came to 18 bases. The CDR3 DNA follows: TGCGCCAGCAGCTTGACTCTCCAGGGTTTAAGGACTGAAGCTTTCTTT. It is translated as CASSLTLQGLRTEAFF.

CDR3 sequence reads: CASSFEGLNTEAFF. Here the CDR3 DNA reads TGCGCCAGCAGCTTTGAGGGATTGAACACTGAAGCTTTCTTT. This rearrangement joins TRBV5-1 to TRBJ1-1, with D unresolved. Trimming pared 2 bases from V and 0 bases from J, leaving 8 bases between. Germline lookup yields CDR1 SGHRS and CDR2 YFSETQ. This CDR3 has 14 amino acids.

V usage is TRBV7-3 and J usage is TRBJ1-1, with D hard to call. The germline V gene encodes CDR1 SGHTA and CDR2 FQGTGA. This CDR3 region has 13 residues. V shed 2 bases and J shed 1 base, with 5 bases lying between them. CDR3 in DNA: TGTGCCAGCAGCTTAGAGGGGAACACTGAAGCTTTCTTT. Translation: CASSLEGNTEAFF.

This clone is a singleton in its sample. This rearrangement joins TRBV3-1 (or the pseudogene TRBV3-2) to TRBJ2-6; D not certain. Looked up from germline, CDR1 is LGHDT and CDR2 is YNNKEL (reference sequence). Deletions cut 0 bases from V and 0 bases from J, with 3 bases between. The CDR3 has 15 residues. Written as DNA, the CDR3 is TGTGCCAGCAGCCAAGACAGCTCTGGGGCCAACGTCCTGACTTTC. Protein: CASSQDSSGANVLTF.

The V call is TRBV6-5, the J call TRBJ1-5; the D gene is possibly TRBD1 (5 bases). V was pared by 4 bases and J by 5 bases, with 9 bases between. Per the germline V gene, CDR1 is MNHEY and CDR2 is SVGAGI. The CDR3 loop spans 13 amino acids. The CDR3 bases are TGTGCCAGCAGTTCCAGGGAACATCAGCCCCAGCATTTT. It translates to CASSSREHQPQHF.

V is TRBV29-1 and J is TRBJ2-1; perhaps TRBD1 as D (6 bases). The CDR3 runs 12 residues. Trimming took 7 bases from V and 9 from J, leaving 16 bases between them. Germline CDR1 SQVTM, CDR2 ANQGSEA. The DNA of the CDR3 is TGCAGCGGGAGACAGGATTTTGGTGAGCAGTTCTTC. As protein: CSGRQDFGEQFF.

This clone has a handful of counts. The CDR3 loop reads CASSSRPGVATGGSYEQYV. In nucleotides, the CDR3 is TGTGCCAGCAGTAGCAGGCCCGGCGTCGCGACCGGGGGGAGCTACGAGCAGTACGTC. The chain recombines TRBV27 with TRBJ2-7, with TRBD2 identical over 7 bases. CDR3 length: 19 residues. J lost 3 bases, V lost 5 bases, and 22 bases had no gene match. From germline, CDR1 is MNHEY and CDR2 SMNVEV (reference sequence).